Below are 21 T cell receptor beta chains sequenced from a single sample in a study of blood T cells in healthy people across ages. Together with a sample-barcoded 5' primer, a J-beta primer mix was included in a second PCR lasting 7 to 11 cycles. TCRdb reprocessed the 5' RACE reads via MiXCR and lists one record per CDR3 protein. Among fewer than 1 million distinct CDR3 sequences listed, under 55% were seen once. Sequences were obtained from blood. The receptors here all came from a man in his 60s in good health.

This clonotype occurred a few times. The rearrangement links TRBV28 to TRBJ2-7; the D call may be TRBD1 or TRBD2 (6 bases each). The V end was cut by 5 bases, the J end by 9 bases, with 23 bases between. The germline gives CDR1 MDHEN, CDR2 SYDVKM. The CDR3 consists of 15 residues. The CDR3 DNA follows: TGTGCCAGCAGTAGGGCGGGACAAGGGGACCGAGGGCAGTACTTC. It yields the protein CASSRAGQGDRGQYF.

The rearrangement uses TRBV27 and TRBJ2-7, with D possibly TRBD2 on 5 matching bases. V shed 2 bases and J shed 7 bases, with 15 bases lying between them. Germline V lookup: CDR1 MNHEY, CDR2 SMNVEV (reference sequence). The CDR3 length is 14 residues. CDR3 sequence reads: CASSLSEGYNEQYF. DNA of the CDR3: TGTGCCAGCAGTTTAAGCGAGGGCTACAATGAGCAGTACTTC.

This chain connects TRBV7-2 to TRBJ2-2; D remains ambiguous. The CDR3 consists of 13 residues. Trimming removed 5 bases at V and 7 bases at J, with 11 bases between. Germline CDR1 and CDR2: SGHTA and FQGNSA. CDR3 protein: CASSLIVDGELFF. The CDR3 region has the DNA TGTGCCAGCAGCCTTATTGTGGACGGGGAGCTGTTTTTT.

This clonotype appeared many times. The rearrangement joins TRBV9 to TRBJ2-1, with a weak D call TRBD1 (6 bases). Trimming took off 0 bases at V and 2 bases at J, with 18 bases between the two ends. In germline, CDR1 is SGDLS, CDR2 YYNGEE. CDR3 length: 18 residues. In DNA form, the CDR3 reads TGTGCCAGCAGCGTAGTATCAGGAGGCAGGGGAGCCTACAATGAGCAGTTCTTC. It yields the protein CASSVVSGGRGAYNEQFF.

This clonotype was detected a few times. The chain couples TRBV20-1 to TRBJ2-7; 8 bases fit TRBD2. The V gene's germline CDR1 is DFQATT and CDR2 SNEGSKA (reference sequence). The CDR3 runs to 15 residues. J gave up 2 bases and V 3 bases, and 9 bases lay outside the gene matches. CDR3 nucleotide sequence: TGCAGTGCTAGCGGGAGGGGGTTAAGGACCTACGAGCAGTACTTC. The encoded protein is CSASGRGLRTYEQYF.

This clonotype was detected only a few times. The J gene is TRBJ2-7, the V gene TRBV27; D gene unclear. Trimming removed 1 base at V and 5 bases at J, with 12 bases between. The CDR3 contains 14 residues. From germline, CDR1 is MNHEY and CDR2 SMNVEV (reference sequence). CDR3 DNA: TGTGCCAGCAGTTTATATGCGTCACTCCACGAGCAGTACTTC. Translated: CASSLYASLHEQYF.

This clonotype has a handful of counts. This chain joins TRBV20-1 and TRBJ1-1; D call uncertain. The germline V gene encodes CDR1 DFQATT and CDR2 SNEGSKA (reference sequence). V lost 6 bases to trimming and J lost 4 bases, with 18 bases between them. The CDR3 totals 14 residues. CDR3 sequence reads: CSADFDWPSTEAFF. The CDR3 nucleotides are TGCAGTGCAGACTTCGATTGGCCCTCCACTGAAGCTTTCTTT.

This clonotype was counted only a few times. The chain uses TRBV29-1 and TRBJ1-1; TRBD1 is a possible D gene (5 bases). CDR3 length: 14 residues. Germline V lookup: CDR1 SQVTM, CDR2 ANQGSEA. The germline V and J ends were trimmed by 2 bases and 5 bases, with 15 bases remaining between them. The CDR3, as DNA: TGCAGCGTTGAAATCCGCGGGGGGAGGACTGAAGCTTTCTTT. Its protein is CSVEIRGGRTEAFF.

The chain is built from TRBV20-1 and TRBJ2-6; D is perhaps TRBD1 (6 bases). The V end was cut by 5 bases, the J end by 4 bases, with 12 bases between. Germline CDR1 and CDR2: DFQATT and SNEGSKA (reference sequence). The CDR3 covers 14 residues. CDR3 coding DNA: TGCAGTGCTTTTCCAGGGACAGGGGCCAACGTCCTGACTTTC. Translation: CSAFPGTGANVLTF.

This chain connects TRBV9 to TRBJ2-5; TRBD2 matches at 10 bases. CDR3 length: 14 amino acids. The J segment lost 1 base and the V segment lost 7 bases, leaving 4 bases of the junction unmatched. The germline V gene encodes CDR1 SGDLS and CDR2 YYNGEE. CDR3 coding DNA: TGTGCCAGCGGAGCGGGGGGGCCCCAAGAGACCCAGTACTTC. Protein: CASGAGGPQETQYF.

This clonotype was observed a few times. The J gene is TRBJ1-1, the V gene TRBV12-3 or TRBV12-4; no clear D. The length of the CDR3 is 12 residues. V was pared by 10 bases and J by 4 bases, with 13 bases between. The CDR3 loop is CAIGEGLTEAFF. The CDR3 bases are TGTGCCATTGGAGAGGGCCTCACTGAAGCTTTCTTT.

This clonotype has just a few counts. The CDR3 nucleotides read TGTGCCAGCAGTTTCACTAGCGGGGTATTATACGAGCAGTACTTC. It codes for CASSFTSGVLYEQYF. The chain carries TRBV7-2 and TRBJ2-7; TRBD2 aligns across 10 bases. Germline V CDR1 and CDR2: SGHTA, FQGNSA. The CDR3 loop spans 15 amino acids. J was trimmed by 4 bases and V by 6 bases; bases with no gene match: 9.

This clonotype was counted a few times. The gene calls are TRBV20-1 and TRBJ2-1; 13 bases are a match to TRBD2. Germline V CDR1 and CDR2: DFQATT, SNEGSKA (reference sequence). V was pared by 3 bases and J by 6 bases, with 2 bases of the junction left unmatched. The CDR3 has 14 amino acids. The CDR3 here is CSASGTSGVNEQFF. As DNA, the CDR3 is TGCAGTGCTAGTGGGACTAGCGGGGTCAATGAGCAGTTCTTC.

J is TRBJ1-6 and V is TRBV12-3 or TRBV12-4; possible D gene TRBD1, 5 bases. The CDR3 contains 15 residues. The V gene lost 0 bases and the J gene lost 9 bases, with 12 bases spanning the gap. This chain's CDR3 is CASSLAGRAASPLHF. CDR3 bases: TGTGCCAGCAGTTTAGCGGGACGGGCGGCTTCACCCCTCCACTTT.

The chain uses TRBV5-1 and TRBJ2-6; D is unresolved. The V gene's germline CDR1 is SGHRS and CDR2 YFSETQ. V was pared by 0 bases and J by 2 bases, with 9 bases between. There are 16 residues in the CDR3. CDR3 residues: CASSLDRVTGANVLTF. CDR3 DNA sequence: TGCGCCAGCAGCTTGGATAGGGTGACTGGGGCCAACGTCCTGACTTTC.

This sequence joins TRBV12-3 or TRBV12-4 and TRBJ2-1; unclear D gene. V dropped 2 bases and J dropped 8 bases, with 10 bases sitting between them. The CDR3 is 13 amino acids. The CDR3 sequence is CASSLSGADEQFF. The CDR3 bases are TGTGCCAGCAGTTTATCAGGTGCCGATGAGCAGTTCTTC.

The rearrangement joins TRBV5-1 to TRBJ2-1; TRBD2 agrees at 7 bases. This CDR3 has 15 amino acids. V shed 2 bases and J 1 base; nucleotides not matched to a gene: 3. CDR1 and CDR2 from the germline V gene are SGHRS and YFSETQ. CDR3 region: CASSFPGGSYNEQFF. The CDR3 DNA reads as TGCGCCAGCAGCTTCCCGGGGGGTTCCTACAATGAGCAGTTCTTC.

This clonotype was observed a handful of times. Possible read error: a much larger clone is one base away. V usage is TRBV12-3 or TRBV12-4 and J usage is TRBJ2-7; D gene ambiguous. The CDR3 spans 13 residues. The CDR3, as DNA: TGTGCCGGCAGTTCCAGGTATCTCTACGAGCAGTACTTC. This translates into CAGSSRYLYEQYF.

The rearrangement uses TRBV20-1 and TRBJ1-2, with TRBD1 identical over 7 bases. Trimming at V came to 5 bases and at J to 6 bases, leaving 6 bases not matched to a gene. In germline, CDR1 is DFQATT, CDR2 SNEGSKA (reference sequence). The CDR3 runs to 12 residues. The DNA of the CDR3 is TGCAGTGCTCAACAGGGGCGGAATGGCTACACCTTC. Encoded protein: CSAQQGRNGYTF.

The CDR3 DNA reads as TGTGCCAGCAGCTTAGCGCAAGCGGGGGGGCGGAATGAGCAGTTCTTC. Translated, it gives CASSLAQAGGRNEQFF. The chain carries TRBV7-6 and TRBJ2-1; 10 bases match TRBD2. Per the germline V gene, CDR1 is SGHVS and CDR2 is FNYEAQ. J was trimmed by 7 bases and V by 0 bases; bases with no gene match: 6. The CDR3 extends over 16 amino acids.

This clonotype came up a few times. The chain links TRBV11-2 to TRBJ2-3, with a tentative D call TRBD1 (6 bases). Germline CDR1 SGHAT, CDR2 FQNNGV. The V gene lost 5 bases and the J gene lost 4 bases, with 16 bases spanning the gap. The CDR3 runs 15 residues. The DNA of the CDR3 is TGTGCCAGCAGCGACATACAGGGATACTCAGATACGCAGTATTTT. Translation: CASSDIQGYSDTQYF. The variable domain in full, with the rest retrieved from reference TRBV11-2 and TRBJ2-3, is EAGVAQSPRYKIIEKRQSVAFWCNPISGHATLYWYQQILGQGPKLLIQFQNNGVVDDSQLPKDRFSAERLKGVDSTLKIQPAKLEDSAVYLCASSDIQGYSDTQYFGPGTRLTVL.